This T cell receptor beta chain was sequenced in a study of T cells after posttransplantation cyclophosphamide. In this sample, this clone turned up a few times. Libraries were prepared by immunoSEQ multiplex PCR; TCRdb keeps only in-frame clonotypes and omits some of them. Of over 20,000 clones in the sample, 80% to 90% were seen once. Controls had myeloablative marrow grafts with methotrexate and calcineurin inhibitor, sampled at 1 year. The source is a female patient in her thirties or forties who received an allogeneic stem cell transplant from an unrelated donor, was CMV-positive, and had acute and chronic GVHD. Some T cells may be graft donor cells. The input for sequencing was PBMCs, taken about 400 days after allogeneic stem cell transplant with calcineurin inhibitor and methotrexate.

The CDR3, as DNA: TGTGCCAGCAGTTCCCCATTAGGAACAGGTGAAGCTTTCTTT. It is translated as CASSSPLGTGEAFF. This chain joins TRBV28 and TRBJ1-1; a weak D match, TRBD1 (5 bases). V lost 4 bases to trimming and J lost 7 bases, with 16 bases between them. This CDR3 spans 14 amino acids. Germline CDR1 MDHEN, CDR2 SYDVKM.